The entry that follows covers one TCR beta chain sequence. This entry belongs to a study of blood T cells in healthy people across ages. The authors ran a second PCR of 7 to 11 cycles using a sample-barcoded 5' primer and a J-beta primer mix. Each sample provided no less than 3 million CDR3-containing paired-end reads. TCRdb recomputed calls from the 5' RACE reads with MiXCR, one row per CDR3 protein. The table lists about 1.8 million distinct CDR3 sequences, roughly 49% of them singletons. The CDR3 spans 19 residues. The germline gives CDR1 LNHNV, CDR2 YYDKDF (reference sequence). V gave up 0 bases and J gave up 2 bases; unmatched junction bases: 12.

V usage is TRBV15 and J usage is TRBJ1-5; TRBD1 matches 8 bases. The TCR originated in a woman between 40 and 55 years old in good health. The sequenced sample consisted of blood. Here the CDR3 reads CATSRDRLDRVEGNQPQHF. The CDR3 nucleotides are TGTGCCACCAGCAGAGATCGGCTGGACAGGGTCGAAGGCAATCAGCCCCAGCATTTT. Full variable domain (outside the CDR3, taken from reference TRBV15 and TRBJ1-5): DAMVIQNPRYQVTQFGKPVTLSCSQTLNHNVMYWYQQKSSQAPKLLFHYYDKDFNNEADTPDNFQSRRPNTSFCFLDIRSPGLGDTAMYLCATSRDRLDRVEGNQPQHFGDGTRLSIL.